This T cell receptor (beta chain) was sequenced in a study of blood T cell repertoires in COVID-19. Sequenced by immunoSEQ multiplex PCR; TCRdb stores in-frame clones only, minus some. This table has some 190,000 clones, around nine tenths appearing once. The CDR3 spans 14 residues. Trimming stripped 2 bases from V and 6 bases from J, with 13 bases between. Germline assignment: CDR1 SNHLY and CDR2 FYNNEI. This sequence joins TRBV2 and TRBJ1-2; D ambiguous. The sequencing sample was made of peripheral blood. The clonotype comes from a human donor in a cohort sampled during active COVID-19. The CDR3 region is CASSELQTSNGYTF. Written as DNA, the CDR3 is TGTGCCAGCAGTGAACTGCAGACTAGTAATGGCTACACCTTC.